This entry lists 7 T cell receptor beta chains sequenced from one sample in a study of tissue T cells after allogeneic stem cell transplantation. The repertoire was sequenced with immunoSEQ multiplex PCR; TCRdb's copy has only in-frame clones and lacks some. This sample has around 50,000 clones; about 73% occur once, and the top ten carry approximately 0.59%. The sample taken for sequencing was sorted cells pooled from one or two spleens. The receptors were sampled from a pool of C57BL/6 mice in good health.

For this clone: Gene names follow the mouse nomenclature. Sequencing ends 1 residue short of the CDR3 end; the germline J gene provides the rest. The chain employs TRBV13-2 and TRBJ2-2; 9 positions match TRBD2. Germline V CDR1 and CDR2: NNHNN, SYGAGS (reference sequence). The CDR3 is 15 amino acids. Trimming removed 4 bases from V and 1 base from J; junction bases left unmatched: 2. This CDR3 reads CASGRLGVNTGQLYF. CDR3 DNA (partial): TGTGCCAGCGGTCGACTGGGGGTAAACACCGGGCAGCTCTAC.

About this clone itself: Gene names are mouse gene names. The read is 1 residue too short to cover the CDR3 end, so that end is filled in from the germline J gene. The rearrangement joins TRBV1 to TRBJ1-1; D is unresolved. Per the germline V gene, CDR1 is NSQYPW and CDR2 is LRSPGD (reference sequence). This CDR3 region has 13 residues. Trimming stripped 0 bases from V and 7 bases from J, with 9 bases between. The sequenced part of the CDR3 DNA is TGCACCTGCAGTGCAGATGGATGGAGAGAAGTCTTC. Its translation is CTCSADGWREVF. From start to end, the CDR3 is CTCSADGWREVFF. The variable domain in full, completed from reference TRBV1 and TRBJ1-1, reads VTLLEQNPRWRLVPRGQAVNLRCILKNSQYPWMSWYQQDLQKQLQWLFTLRSPGDKEVKSLPGADYLATRVTDTELRLQVANMSQGRTLYCTCSADGWREVFFGKGTRLTVV.

Notes on this clone: Mouse gene names and germline throughout. The read comes to an end 1 residue before the CDR3 does, leaving the germline J gene to fill in the end. V gene TRBV13-2 combines with J gene TRBJ2-5, with 10 bases that match TRBD1. This CDR3 spans 14 amino acids. Losses at the gene ends were 5 bases for V and 5 bases for J; bases not matched to a gene: 5. Per germline, CDR1 NNHNN and CDR2 SYGAGS (reference sequence). The covered CDR3 bases are TGTGCCAGCGGACGACAGGGGGCGCGAGACACCCAGTAC. Its translation is CASGRQGARDTQY. The CDR3 in full is CASGRQGARDTQYF.

About this clone itself: Gene names and germline refer to mouse. Coverage ceases 1 residue before the CDR3 finishes, and the germline J gene fills in the end. V is TRBV20 and J is TRBJ1-4; 8 nucleotides agree with TRBD1. CDR3 length: 14 residues. Germline-derived CDR1 and CDR2 are GFQATS and STVNSAI. Trimming removed 3 bases from V and 6 bases from J; junction bases left unmatched: 6. The CDR3 bases that were read are TGTGGTGCTAGTTCCGGGACAGGATACGAAAGATTATTT. Amino acid sequence: CGASSGTGYERLF. The complete CDR3 protein is CGASSGTGYERLFF.

This clone was detected once. Mouse germline and gene names are used. Read sequence stops 1 residue before the CDR3 end, and the germline J gene provides the missing end. The chain is built from TRBV17 and TRBJ1-2, with TRBD1 matching over 9 bases. V lost 3 bases and J lost 1; bases outside the gene matches: 3. Germline lookup yields CDR1 MNHDT and CDR2 YYDKIL. This CDR3 comprises 15 residues. The sequenced CDR3 bases are TGTGCTAGCAGTAGTCGGGACAGGGAAAACTCCGACTACACC. This gives the protein CASSSRDRENSDYT. The full CDR3 protein is CASSSRDRENSDYTF.

As for this clone: All gene names here are mouse names. The read terminates 1 residue ahead of where the CDR3 ends, so the germline J gene completes it. This chain connects TRBV13-3 to TRBJ2-1; 10 bases are a match to TRBD2. This CDR3 spans 15 amino acids. In germline, CDR1 is NNHDY, CDR2 SYVADS. J lost 6 bases, V lost 1 base, and 4 bases had no gene match. The sequenced CDR3 bases are TGTGCCAGCAGTGATCTGACTGGGGGGCGTGCTGAGCAGTTC. Translated: CASSDLTGGRAEQF. The entire CDR3 sequence reads CASSDLTGGRAEQFF.

Notes on this clone: Germline and genes here are mouse. Read data end 1 residue before the CDR3 end; the end is taken from the germline J gene. V gene TRBV14 combines with J gene TRBJ2-5; 13 bases line up with TRBD2. The CDR3 spans 15 residues. Trimming took 4 bases from V and 3 from J; bases not matched to a gene: 2. Germline-derived CDR1 and CDR2 are SGHDT and FRDEAV. The CDR3 loop reads CASSRDWGGQDTQYF. CDR3 bases read: TGTGCCAGCAGTCGGGACTGGGGGGGACAAGACACCCAGTAC.